This TCR beta chain was identified during a study of blood T cell repertoires in COVID-19. Study information: COVID-19 samples collected from the United States, Italy and Spain covered acute and convalescent phases. PBMCs, B-cell-depleted T cells, or T cells were the source of the cDNA or gDNA that made up the material.

This clone was counted only a few times. Original analysis: Amplification from reference gene primers served as the basis for estimated nucleated cell counts. Clones were read by immunoSEQ multiplex PCR, and TCRdb kept only the in-frame ones, dropping some. The V and J calls and clone size were taken over from that table, and D and trimming were inferred from the DNA. The sample contains over 130,000 clones, 84% of which appear only once. The germline V and J ends were trimmed by 5 bases and 2 bases, with 3 bases remaining between them. The CDR3 extends over 11 amino acids. Germline V gene lookup returns CDR1 SEHNR and CDR2 FQNEAQ (reference sequence).

This receptor was taken from a man between 70 and 80 years old with acute or convalescent COVID-19. The chain links TRBV7-9 to TRBJ2-5; D is ambiguous. What was sequenced was peripheral blood. The CDR3 nucleotides read TGTGCCAGCAGCCGTCAAGAGACCCAGTACTTC. Translated, it gives CASSRQETQYF.